This T cell receptor beta chain was sequenced for a study of HIV-infected patients and healthy controls. V was cut by 4 bases and J by 7 bases, with 20 bases left in between. Germline CDR1 is SGHTA and CDR2 is FQGNSA. This CDR3 region has 15 residues. In its sample, this clonotype was seen many times. The repertoire came from unfractionated whole blood and reflected all unsorted peripheral T cells. Around 530 ng RNA was reverse transcribed with alpha and beta constant-region primers. Separate chain-specific third strand synthesis with multiplexing indices produced the alpha and beta libraries. MiXCR, applied by TCRdb to the 5' RACE reads, yields one record per CDR3 protein. The data show about 13,000 distinct CDR3 sequences, roughly 9.9% seen once.

The sequence was obtained from an adult in good health. The specimen sequenced was blood. J is TRBJ2-7 and V is TRBV7-2; perhaps TRBD2 as D (6 bases). The DNA of the CDR3 is TGTGCCAGCAGCTCTCGACTAGACCCCACTCGGGAGCAGTACTTC. Its translation: CASSSRLDPTREQYF.